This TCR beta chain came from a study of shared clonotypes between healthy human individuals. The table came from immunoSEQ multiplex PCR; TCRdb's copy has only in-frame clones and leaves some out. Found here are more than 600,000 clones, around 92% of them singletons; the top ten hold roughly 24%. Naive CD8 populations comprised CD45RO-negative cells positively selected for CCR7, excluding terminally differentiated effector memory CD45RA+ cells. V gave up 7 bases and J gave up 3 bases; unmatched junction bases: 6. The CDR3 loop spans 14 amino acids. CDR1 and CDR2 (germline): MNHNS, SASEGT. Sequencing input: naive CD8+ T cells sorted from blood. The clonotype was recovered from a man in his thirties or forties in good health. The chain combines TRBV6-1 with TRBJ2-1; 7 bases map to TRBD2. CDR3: CASTVQRDYNEQFF. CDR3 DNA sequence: TGTGCCAGCACTGTCCAGCGGGACTACAATGAGCAGTTCTTC.